This entry lists 22 T cell receptor beta chains sequenced from one sample in a study of T cell responses to AZD1222 COVID-19 vaccine. Sequenced by immunoSEQ multiplex PCR; TCRdb stores in-frame clones only, minus some. The data hold 150,000 to 200,000 clones, with around 90% observed a single time. Sequencing was performed on peripheral blood, taken on day 0 of AZD1222 vaccination. The receptors come from an adult in good health.

This sequence joins TRBV6-5 and TRBJ2-7; 9 bases map to TRBD1. V gave up 8 bases and J gave up 0 bases; unmatched junction bases: 2. The CDR3 is made up of 13 amino acids. CDR1 is MNHEY, CDR2 SVGAGI, per germline. This CDR3 reads CASGQGISYEQYF. In DNA, the CDR3 is TGTGCCAGCGGACAGGGGATCTCCTACGAGCAGTACTTC.

In DNA form, the CDR3 reads TGTGCCAGCAGCTTAGGACTAGCGAATAGGGAGCAGTTCTTC. Its protein is CASSLGLANREQFF. The chain employs TRBV7-3 and TRBJ2-1; 9 bases are shared with TRBD2. This CDR3 comprises 14 residues. Germline CDR1 SGHTA, CDR2 FQGTGA. The V segment lost 2 bases and the J segment 10 bases; nucleotides outside the gene matches: 6.

V and J are TRBV4-3 and TRBJ2-7, with D unclear. V lost 0 bases to trimming and J lost 0 bases, with 6 bases between them. This CDR3 spans 14 amino acids. Per germline, CDR1 LGHNA and CDR2 YSLEER. CDR3 DNA: TGCGCCAGCAGCCAAGATGGGAACTCCTACGAGCAGTACTTC. Amino acids: CASSQDGNSYEQYF.

The chain couples TRBV27 to TRBJ2-5; TRBD2 matches 10 bases. Trimming at V came to 7 bases and at J to 1 base, leaving 6 bases not matched to a gene. The germline V gene has CDR1 MNHEY and CDR2 SMNVEV (reference sequence). The CDR3 is 15 residues long. The CDR3 DNA is TGTGCCAGCAAGAGACTAGCGGGTGTCCAAGAGACCCAGTACTTC. Translating gives CASKRLAGVQETQYF.

This chain joins TRBV27 and TRBJ2-3; TRBD2 matches 9 bases. This CDR3 region has 13 residues. Germline CDR1 and CDR2: MNHEY and SMNVEV (reference sequence). V gave up 5 bases and J gave up 8 bases; unmatched junction bases: 5. The CDR3 protein is CASSASGIATQYF. The CDR3 DNA sequence: TGTGCCAGCAGTGCTAGCGGGATAGCTACGCAGTATTTT.

This chain connects TRBV4-2 to TRBJ2-3, with D maybe TRBD1 (6 bases). Trimming cost V 1 base and J 3 bases, with 8 bases left between them. This CDR3 contains 14 residues. CDR1 and CDR2 from the germline V gene are LGHNA and YNFKEQ. CDR3 sequence: CASSQATGTDTQYF. In DNA, the CDR3 is TGTGCCAGCAGCCAAGCTACAGGGACAGATACGCAGTATTTT.

The chain joins TRBV7-2 to TRBJ2-7, with TRBD2 as a possible D gene (6 bases). The CDR3 is made up of 13 amino acids. Germline loops: CDR1 SGHTA, CDR2 FQGNSA. Trimming left V 7 bases short and J 3 bases short, with 13 bases between. CDR3 in DNA: TGTGCCAGCATCTCTCAGGAGGGCTACGAGCAGTACTTC. This translates into CASISQEGYEQYF.

In its sample, this clone was seen once. The chain links TRBV5-1 to TRBJ2-7, with TRBD1 matching over 7 bases. Germline V gene data show CDR1 as SGHRS and CDR2 as YFSETQ. This CDR3 spans 15 amino acids. With 1 base clipped from V and 6 bases from J, the junction kept 10 bases outside the gene matches. Here the CDR3 reads CASSLRQGQVREQYF. The CDR3 DNA sequence: TGCGCCAGCAGCTTGAGACAGGGACAAGTTCGCGAGCAGTACTTC.

The chain employs TRBV27 and TRBJ2-1; 9 positions match TRBD2. Germline values: CDR1 MNHEY, CDR2 SMNVEV (reference sequence). V was clipped by 5 bases and J by 0 bases; unmatched bases: 14. This CDR3 comprises 19 residues. The CDR3 is CASSPRGGTSWSSYNEQFF. The CDR3 nucleotides are TGTGCCAGCAGTCCAAGGGGGGGGACTAGCTGGAGCTCCTACAATGAGCAGTTCTTC.

The CDR3 is CASSIRTEITYGYTF. The CDR3 nucleotides read TGTGCCAGTAGTATCAGGACAGAAATAACCTATGGCTACACCTTC. This rearrangement joins TRBV19 to TRBJ1-2; weak D call: TRBD1 (6 bases). CDR3 size: 15 residues. V was shortened by 3 bases and J by 4 bases, with 15 bases between the two germline ends. The germline V gene has CDR1 LNHDA and CDR2 SQIVND (reference sequence).

The rearrangement uses TRBV4-3 and TRBJ1-2; no reliable D call. The CDR3 spans 16 residues. Germline assignment: CDR1 LGHNA and CDR2 YSLEER. V lost 0 bases and J lost 1, with 12 bases in between. The CDR3: CASSQDGVTFNYGYTF. The CDR3 DNA reads TGCGCCAGCAGCCAAGATGGTGTAACCTTTAACTATGGCTACACCTTC.

This chain links TRBV3-1 (or the pseudogene TRBV3-2) with TRBJ2-7, with a weak D call TRBD1 (5 bases). The CDR3 loop spans 13 amino acids. Trimming cost V 2 bases and J 6 bases, with 11 bases left between them. The germline CDR1 and CDR2 sequences are LGHDT and YNNKEL (reference sequence). CDR3 residues: CASSQPGAGEQYF. The CDR3 DNA sequence: TGTGCCAGCAGCCAACCTGGGGCAGGCGAGCAGTACTTC.

The chain has TRBV18 and TRBJ2-7, with D perhaps being TRBD1 or TRBD2 (5 bases each). V was trimmed by 5 bases and J by 6 bases, leaving 23 bases between them. This CDR3 contains 16 residues. CDR1 is KGHSH and CDR2 is LQKENI in the germline V gene. CDR3 in DNA: TGTGCCAGCTCATCTTCTGGTGGGGGACCCTCTGTCGAGCAGTACTTC. It yields the protein CASSSSGGGPSVEQYF.

This clone was seen once. V is TRBV7-2 and J is TRBJ2-1; no firm D call. CDR3 length: 14 residues. V gave up 5 bases and J gave up 4 bases, with 12 bases separating them. From germline, CDR1 is SGHTA and CDR2 FQGNSA. CDR3 coding DNA: TGTGCCAGCAGCAGATATGACGGATACAATGAGCAGTTCTTC. It yields the protein CASSRYDGYNEQFF.

This rearrangement joins TRBV5-5 to TRBJ2-7, with 7 bases identical to TRBD1. The CDR3 length is 15 residues. V shed 4 bases, J shed 3 bases, and the junction held 10 bases outside the gene matches. Germline V CDR1 and CDR2: SGHKS, YYEKEE (reference sequence). The CDR3 nucleotides read TGTGCCAGCAGCGTACAGGGACAGACCTACTACGAGCAGTACTTC. As protein: CASSVQGQTYYEQYF.

The chain is built from TRBV13 and TRBJ1-4, with a tentative D call TRBD1 (5 bases). Germline loops: CDR1 PRHDT, CDR2 FYEKMQ (reference sequence). This CDR3 is 15 amino acids long. V was trimmed by 2 bases and J by 3 bases, leaving 10 bases between them. CDR3 nucleotides: TGTGCCAGCAGCTTACGGGGCGGGTCTAATGAAAAACTGTTTTTT. This translates into CASSLRGGSNEKLFF.

The genes are TRBV5-5 and TRBJ1-3; 8 nucleotides match TRBD1. CDR1 SGHKS and CDR2 YYEKEE come from the germline V gene (reference sequence). This CDR3 contains 15 residues. The J segment lost 8 bases and the V segment lost 4 bases, leaving 11 bases of the junction unmatched. The CDR3 DNA sequence: TGTGCCAGCAGCCATTATCAGGGGGCAGTTGACACCATATATTTT. This codes for CASSHYQGAVDTIYF.

The chain carries TRBV18 and TRBJ2-1; D uncertain. From germline, CDR1 is KGHSH and CDR2 LQKENI. The CDR3 sequence is 13 residues long. Trimming took off 3 bases at V and 6 bases at J, with 9 bases between the two ends. CDR3 DNA sequence: TGTGCCAGCTCACCCGGGTATTCCAATGAGCAGTTCTTC. Its protein product is CASSPGYSNEQFF.

This clone showed up just a few times. J is TRBJ1-6 and V is TRBV14, with TRBD1 matching 10 bases. The V segment lost 1 base and the J segment 15 bases; nucleotides outside the gene matches: 12. Germline V gene lookup returns CDR1 SGHDN and CDR2 FVKESK. There are 16 residues in the CDR3. Here the CDR3 reads CASSQVGLPGQGSLHF. In DNA form, the CDR3 reads TGTGCCAGCAGCCAAGTGGGACTCCCGGGACAGGGGAGCCTCCACTTT. The full variable domain, in which reference TRBV14 and TRBJ1-6 provide the parts outside the CDR3, is EAGVTQFPSHSVIEKGQTVTLRCDPISGHDNLYWYRRVMGKEIKFLLHFVKESKQDESGMPNNRFLAERTGGTYSTLKVQPAELEDSGVYFCASSQVGLPGQGSLHFGNGTRLTVT.

A single count supports this clone. The V call is TRBV19, the J call TRBJ2-6; tentative D call: TRBD2 (5 bases). The CDR3 loop spans 14 amino acids. Germline CDR1 is LNHDA and CDR2 is SQIVND (reference sequence). Trimming cost V 7 bases and J 3 bases, with 10 bases left between them. The CDR3 region has the DNA TGTGCCAGTACTCTGGAGGTTGGGGCCAACGTCCTGACTTTC. Amino acids: CASTLEVGANVLTF. Drawing the rest from reference TRBV19 and TRBJ2-6, the complete variable domain is DGGITQSPKYLFRKEGQNVTLSCEQNLNHDAMYWYRQDPGQGLRLIYYSQIVNDFQKGDIAEGYSVSREKKESFPLTVTSAQKNPTAFYLCASTLEVGANVLTFGAGSRLTVL.

This clone has just one count. The rearrangement links TRBV28 to TRBJ1-1; D unclear. The germline gives CDR1 MDHEN, CDR2 SYDVKM. V lost 7 bases and J lost 0, with 15 bases in between. The CDR3 has 15 residues. The CDR3 DNA reads TGTGCCAGCAATTACCTCGGTGGGATGAACACTGAAGCTTTCTTT. This encodes CASNYLGGMNTEAFF.

This chain connects TRBV18 to TRBJ1-3, with no clear D. The CDR3 loop spans 13 amino acids. The germline CDR1 and CDR2 sequences are KGHSH and LQKENI. The V and J ends lost 5 bases and 7 bases respectively, with 12 bases between them. The CDR3 reads CASSGFQGNTIYF. The CDR3 region has the DNA TGTGCCAGCTCAGGGTTCCAAGGGAACACCATATATTTT.